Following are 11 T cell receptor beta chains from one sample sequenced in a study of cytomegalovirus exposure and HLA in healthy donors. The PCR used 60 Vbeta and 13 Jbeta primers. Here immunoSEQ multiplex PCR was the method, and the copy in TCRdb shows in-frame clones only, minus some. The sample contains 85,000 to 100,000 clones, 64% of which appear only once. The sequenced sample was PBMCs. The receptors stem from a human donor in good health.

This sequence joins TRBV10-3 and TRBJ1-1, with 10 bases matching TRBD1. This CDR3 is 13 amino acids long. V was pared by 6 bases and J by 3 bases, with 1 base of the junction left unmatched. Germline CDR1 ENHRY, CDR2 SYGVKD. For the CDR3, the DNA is TGTGCCATCAGCGGACAGGGGGACACTGAAGCTTTCTTT. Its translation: CAISGQGDTEAFF.

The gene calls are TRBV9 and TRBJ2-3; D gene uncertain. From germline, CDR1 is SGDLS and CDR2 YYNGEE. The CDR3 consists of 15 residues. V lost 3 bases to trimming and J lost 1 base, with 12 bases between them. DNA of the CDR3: TGTGCCAGCAGCGCCCGGTGGAGTGGCACAGATACGCAGTATTTT. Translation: CASSARWSGTDTQYF.

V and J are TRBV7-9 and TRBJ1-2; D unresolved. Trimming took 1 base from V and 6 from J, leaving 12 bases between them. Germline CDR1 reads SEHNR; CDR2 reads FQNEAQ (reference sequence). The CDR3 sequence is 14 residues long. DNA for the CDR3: TGTGCCAGCAGCTTAGTTGTGACGAGGGATGGCTACACCTTC. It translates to CASSLVVTRDGYTF. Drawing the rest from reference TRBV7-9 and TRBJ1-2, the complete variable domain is DTGVSQNPRHKITKRGQNVTFRCDPISEHNRLYWYRQTLGQGPEFLTYFQNEAQLEKSRLLSDRFSAERPKGSFSTLEIQRTEQGDSAMYLCASSLVVTRDGYTFGSGTRLTVV.

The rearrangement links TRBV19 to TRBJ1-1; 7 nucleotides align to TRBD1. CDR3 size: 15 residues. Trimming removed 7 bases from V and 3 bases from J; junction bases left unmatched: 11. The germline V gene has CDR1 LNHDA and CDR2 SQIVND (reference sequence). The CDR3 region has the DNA TGTGCCAGTAATCCCCATGCGACAGGGTACACTGAAGCTTTCTTT. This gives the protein CASNPHATGYTEAFF.

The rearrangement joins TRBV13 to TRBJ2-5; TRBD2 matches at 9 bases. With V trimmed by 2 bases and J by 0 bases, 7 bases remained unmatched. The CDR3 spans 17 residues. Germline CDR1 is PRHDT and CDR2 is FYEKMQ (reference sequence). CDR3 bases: TGTGCCAGCAGCTTAAGCGGGAGGCTCCCGTACCAAGAGACCCAGTACTTC. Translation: CASSLSGRLPYQETQYF.

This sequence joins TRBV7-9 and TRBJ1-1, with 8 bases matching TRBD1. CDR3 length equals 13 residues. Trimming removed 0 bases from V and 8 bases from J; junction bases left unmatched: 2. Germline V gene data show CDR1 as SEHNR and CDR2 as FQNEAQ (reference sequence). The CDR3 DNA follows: TGTGCCAGCAGCTTAGCAGACAGGGGAGAAGCTTTCTTT. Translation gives CASSLADRGEAFF.

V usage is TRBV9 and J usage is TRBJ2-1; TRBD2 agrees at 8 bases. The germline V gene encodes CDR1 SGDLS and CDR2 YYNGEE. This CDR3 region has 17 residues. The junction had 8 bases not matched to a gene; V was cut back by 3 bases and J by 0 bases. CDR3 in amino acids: CASSEGLAVSSYNEQFF. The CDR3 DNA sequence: TGTGCCAGCAGCGAAGGACTAGCTGTAAGCTCCTACAATGAGCAGTTCTTC.

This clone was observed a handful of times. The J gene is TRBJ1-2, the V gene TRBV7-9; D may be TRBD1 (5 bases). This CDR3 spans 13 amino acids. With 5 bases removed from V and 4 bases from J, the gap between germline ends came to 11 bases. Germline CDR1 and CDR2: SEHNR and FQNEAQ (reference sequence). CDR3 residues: CASSPDISYGYTF. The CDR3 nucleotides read TGTGCCAGCAGCCCGGACATTTCCTATGGCTACACCTTC.

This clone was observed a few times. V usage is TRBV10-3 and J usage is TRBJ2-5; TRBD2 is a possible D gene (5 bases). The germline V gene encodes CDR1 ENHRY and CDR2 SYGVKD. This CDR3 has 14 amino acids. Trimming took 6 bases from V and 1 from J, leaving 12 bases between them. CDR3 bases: TGTGCCATCAGATTAGGAGGCGGCCAAGAGACCCAGTACTTC. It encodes CAIRLGGGQETQYF.

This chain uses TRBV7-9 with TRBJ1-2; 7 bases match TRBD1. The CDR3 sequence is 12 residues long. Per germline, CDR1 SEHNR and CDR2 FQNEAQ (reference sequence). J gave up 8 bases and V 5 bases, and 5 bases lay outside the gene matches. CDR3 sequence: CASSPRQGGYTF. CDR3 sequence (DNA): TGTGCCAGCAGCCCAAGACAGGGAGGCTACACCTTC. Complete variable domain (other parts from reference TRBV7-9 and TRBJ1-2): DTGVSQNPRHKITKRGQNVTFRCDPISEHNRLYWYRQTLGQGPEFLTYFQNEAQLEKSRLLSDRFSAERPKGSFSTLEIQRTEQGDSAMYLCASSPRQGGYTFGSGTRLTVV.

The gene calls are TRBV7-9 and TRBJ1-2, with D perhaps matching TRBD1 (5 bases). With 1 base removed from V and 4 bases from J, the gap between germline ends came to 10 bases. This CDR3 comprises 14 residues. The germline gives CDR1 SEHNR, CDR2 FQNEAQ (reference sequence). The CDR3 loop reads CASSLVQAVYGYTF. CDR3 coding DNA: TGTGCCAGCAGCTTAGTACAGGCCGTCTATGGCTACACCTTC. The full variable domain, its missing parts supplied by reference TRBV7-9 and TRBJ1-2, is DTGVSQNPRHKITKRGQNVTFRCDPISEHNRLYWYRQTLGQGPEFLTYFQNEAQLEKSRLLSDRFSAERPKGSFSTLEIQRTEQGDSAMYLCASSLVQAVYGYTFGSGTRLTVV.